This T cell receptor (beta chain) is drawn from a study of OX40 agonist ivuxolimab in advanced cancers. Regarding the complete study: Ivuxolimab was a fully human IgG2 agonistic monoclonal antibody targeting the costimulatory receptor OX40 (CD134). Of the roughly 52 patients in dose escalation, about 20 had hepatocellular carcinoma, approximately 15 had melanoma, 9 had renal cell carcinoma and 9 had head and neck cancer. The purpose of peripheral TCRbeta sequencing was to test whether ivuxolimab changed TCR sequence diversity and led to clonal T-cell expansion. Intravenous ivuxolimab was administered to patients every 2 weeks at six dose levels: 0.01, 0.1, 0.3, 1.5, 3 and 10 mg/kg. The dose-escalation cohort was about 87% male with a mean age of around 64 years, ranging from roughly 20 to 80. The monotherapy dose-escalation portion (N of about 47 patients) of the phase I ivuxolimab trial is reported in the paper. Partial responses occurred in three dose-escalation patients: two with cutaneous melanoma and one with hepatocellular carcinoma. Patients were allowed to have had prior anti-PD-1, anti-PD-L1 or anti-CTLA-4 therapy, and around two fifths of the dose-escalation patients had been treated with checkpoint inhibitors. The paper's findings and limits, for the study overall: At doses of 0.1 to 3.0 mg/kg, clonal expansion of both CD4+ and CD8+ T cells in blood was seen between baseline and week 6. After ivuxolimab, expanded clones were on average more numerous among CD8+ T cells than among CD4+ T cells. The antigen specificity of the clonally expanded peripheral T cells was not determined. Low levels of normalized T-cell clonal expansion were also seen in some patients who did not respond. Partial responders in the 0.1-3.0 mg/kg groups had among the lowest normalized peripheral clonal expansion, especially among CD8+ T cells.

Genomic DNA was extracted from sorted cells for sequencing of the TCRbeta CDR3 region. The immunoSEQ Assay was used for sequencing of TCRbeta CDR3 regions. TCRdb's version of the immuneACCESS table is confined to in-frame rearrangements and falls short of the full clone set. An unresolved V gene accounts for under half of the shortfall where checked; the remainder is of unknown origin. The table for this sample lists approximately 120,000 clones; 80% to 95% of them were counted only once. The top ten clonotypes cover around 0.81% of the sample. The trial excluded patients who had a history of autoimmune disease or who were on systemic immunosuppression. Peripheral blood for TCR sequencing was collected from all dose cohorts at baseline, on cycle 4 day 1, and on cycle 7 day 1. Samples were obtained from an open-label, multicenter, first-in-human phase I dose-escalation trial of ivuxolimab. Adults with locally advanced or metastatic head and neck squamous cell, hepatocellular, melanoma or renal cell carcinoma were enrolled in the trial. CD4+ and CD8+ T cells were sorted separately from peripheral blood before TCR sequencing.

CDR1 and CDR2, per the germline V gene, are MRHNA and SNTAGT. Trimming at the junction amounts to 3 bases on V and 0 bases on J, and the germline ends lie 10 bases apart. The CDR3 measures 15 amino acids from cysteine to phenylalanine. Left in the record is the CDR3 DNA by itself, 45 bases read in frame from the first base. Points on this clone: Its antigen remains undetermined. Per-base qualities were not stored, and no clone one base away is much larger.

The rearranged chain carries TRBV6-4 and TRBJ2-3, with a tentative D gene TRBD2 over 6 matching bases. This clonotype originated in an adult with an advanced solid tumor such as melanoma, head and neck, liver or kidney cancer. The source was CD4+ or CD8+ T cells sorted from blood, collected in a trial of the OX40 agonist ivuxolimab. This receptor has the CDR3 CASSDFGGSTDTQYF. The nucleotides read TGTGCCAGCAGTGATTTCGGGGGAAGCACAGATACGCAGTATTTT.